This T cell receptor beta chain originates from a study of OX40 agonist ivuxolimab in advanced cancers. General study results and limits: Part of the nonresponder group also had normalized T-cell clonal expansion that was low. Within 6 weeks, CD4+ and CD8+ blood T cells expanded clonally at 0.1 to 3.0 mg/kg. The study did not work out the antigen specificity of the expanded peripheral T cells.

As for this clone: Its antigen remains unidentified.

The CDR3 spans 14 residues. Germline CDR1 is LNHDA and CDR2 is SQIVND (reference sequence). The V end was cut by 6 bases, the J end by 0 bases, with 12 bases between. Assay: immunoSEQ multiplex PCR; the TCRdb copy retains only in-frame clones and omits some. In the table there are about 58,000 clones, around 84% of which are singletons. This clonotype was sampled from an adult with an advanced solid tumor such as melanoma, head and neck, liver or kidney cancer. This sequence joins TRBV19 and TRBJ2-7; D uncertain. The sequencing used CD4+ or CD8+ T cells sorted from blood, collected in a trial of the OX40 agonist ivuxolimab. The CDR3 region is CASSRATSSYEQYF. CDR3 DNA: TGTGCCAGTAGCCGGGCTACCAGCTCCTACGAGCAGTACTTC. Full variable domain (rest looked up from reference TRBV19 and TRBJ2-7): DGGITQSPKYLFRKEGQNVTLSCEQNLNHDAMYWYRQDPGQGLRLIYYSQIVNDFQKGDIAEGYSVSREKKESFPLTVTSAQKNPTAFYLCASSRATSSYEQYFGPGTRLTVT.